This T cell receptor beta chain is drawn from a study of human T cells and chemical hapten exposure. Study details: On the upper back, patch tests were applied with 0.01% DPC and read at 6 days.

Details on this clonotype: Since a much larger clone is just one base distant, this may be a read error.

One entry per CDR3 protein, called by TCRdb with MiXCR from the RACE reads. The sample shows about 50,000 distinct CDR3 sequences, 9.5% to 10% of them seen only once. Time point defined: pre-sensitization, week 0. The treatment denotes: therapeutic diphenylcyclopropenone sensitization with weekly scalp DPC. Unseparated into fractions, whole blood served as the source from which total RNA was extracted. Germline V gene data show CDR1 as SGHTA and CDR2 as FQGNSA. J was trimmed by 7 bases and V by 3 bases; bases with no gene match: 5. The CDR3 runs 13 residues. Sequencing was performed on whole blood, taken in connection with sensitization to the hapten diphenylcyclopropenone (DPC). The J gene is TRBJ2-5, the V gene TRBV7-2, with 7 bases matching TRBD2. This TCR was recovered from a woman in her 30s with alopecia areata. Some clones in this sample may be carry-over from other donors' samples. CDR3 coding DNA: TGTGCCAGCAGCTTCACGGGGGGAGGGACCCAGTACTTC. Encoded protein: CASSFTGGGTQYF.